Included here is one TCR beta chain sequence, with context. This CDR3 is 15 amino acids long. CDR1 is MRHNA and CDR2 is SNTAGT in the germline V gene. V trimming: 8 bases; J trimming: 2 bases; junction bases outside the gene matches: 9. The table came from immunoSEQ multiplex PCR; TCRdb's copy has only in-frame clones and leaves some out. Seen here are about half a million clones, roughly 85% observed once, and the top ten hold approximately 12%. These data come from a study of shared clonotypes between healthy human individuals. Sequenced input: PBMCs. The clonotype originates from a woman between 35 and 50 years old in good health. Some clones in this sample may be carry-over from other donors' samples. The chain employs TRBV6-4 and TRBJ1-2; 9 bases are a match to TRBD1. The CDR3 loop is CASSLGTGNNYGYTF. The CDR3 nucleotides are TGTGCCAGCTCGCTAGGGACAGGGAACAACTATGGCTACACCTTC.